The following is a T cell receptor beta chain sequence with its context. The antigen is unknown. The data originate from a study of blood T cells in healthy people across ages. Broader study findings: No one knew whether donors had CMV, which possibly confounded expanded clonotype changes.

Germline CDR1 and CDR2: SQVTM and ANQGSEA. Between the trimmed V and J ends, which lost 1 base and 6 bases, there was a span of 13 bases. The CDR3 has 14 residues. Primers used in a second PCR of about 7 to 11 cycles were a sample-barcoded 5' primer and a J-beta primer mix. From the 5' RACE reads, TCRdb called clonotypes with MiXCR, one entry per CDR3 protein. This table holds approximately 800,000 distinct CDR3 sequences, 46% found once. This receptor was obtained from an elderly man in good health. The chain carries TRBV29-1 and TRBJ2-1; TRBD1 might be the D (5 bases). Material: blood. Here the CDR3 reads CSVEGAGKGNEQFF. The CDR3 DNA reads TGCAGCGTTGAAGGGGCAGGGAAGGGCAATGAGCAGTTCTTC.